This T cell receptor (beta chain) was captured in a study of shared T cell receptors in the human thymus. Per the germline V gene, CDR1 is KGHSH and CDR2 is LQKENI. Between the trimmed V and J ends, which lost 3 bases and 6 bases, there was a span of 12 bases. The CDR3 consists of 14 residues. Libraries were prepared by immunoSEQ multiplex PCR; TCRdb keeps only in-frame clonotypes and omits some of them. Here the sample spans 500,000 to 850,000 clones, around 87% being singletons. A further study also used this sample, focusing on human thymus T cells. Turning to that study: Thymus tissue for the work was resected from patients undergoing corrective heart surgery. Related studies noted strongly shared thymic repertoires across unrelated people.

This TCR came from a boy under two years old with a congenital heart defect. This chain joins TRBV18 and TRBJ1-5, with D maybe TRBD1 (6 bases). The sequenced material came from thymocytes. The CDR3 here is CASSPRGGSQPQHF. CDR3 nucleotides: TGTGCCAGCTCACCCAGGGGCGGTAGTCAGCCCCAGCATTTT.